A selection of T cell receptor beta chains follows, all from one sample in a study of blood T cell repertoires in COVID-19. TCRdb's copy holds only in-frame clones and misses some; the assay was immunoSEQ multiplex PCR. The table shows some 270,000 clones, with 80% to 85% occurring only once. Specimen: peripheral blood. These receptors were taken from a woman aged 40 to 55 who had recovered from COVID-19. Both conserved end residues are part of each CDR3. The order of the fields is CDR3 protein, CDR3 DNA, V gene, clone size, D gene, J gene. A D gene is named only where the DNA matches it firmly. For some rows the clone size is stated as once, few or many, or as a class when expanded; others skip it.

CDR3 protein: CATAASGGTDTQYF; CDR3 DNA: TGTGCCACTGCAGCTAGCGGGGGCACAGATACGCAGTATTTT; V gene: TRBV19; clone size: .; D gene: TRBD2; J gene: TRBJ2-3
CDR3 protein: CASSKQGSSYNEQFF; CDR3 DNA: TGTGCCAGTAGCAAGCAGGGGTCCTCCTACAATGAGCAGTTCTTC; V gene: TRBV19; clone size: .; D gene: .; J gene: TRBJ2-1
CDR3 protein: CASRRLTGGKETQYF; CDR3 DNA: TGTGCCAGCAGAAGGCTTACGGGGGGGAAAGAGACCCAGTACTTC; V gene: TRBV7-9; clone size: few; D gene: TRBD2; J gene: TRBJ2-5
CDR3 protein: CASSLGFEGNPPSF; CDR3 DNA: TGCGCCAGCAGCTTGGGTTTCGAGGGCAACCCCCCCTCCTTC; V gene: TRBV5-1; clone size: few; D gene: .; J gene: TRBJ1-2
CDR3 protein: CASSQTGIDGYTF; CDR3 DNA: TGCGCCAGCAGCCAGACAGGGATTGATGGCTACACCTTC; V gene: TRBV5-1; clone size: .; D gene: TRBD1; J gene: TRBJ1-2
CDR3 protein: CASSRTAGEDTQYF; CDR3 DNA: TGTGCCAGCTCTAGGACAGCCGGGGAAGATACGCAGTATTTT; V gene: TRBV18; clone size: .; D gene: .; J gene: TRBJ2-3
CDR3 protein: CASSLEDRVEHTEAFF; CDR3 DNA: TGTGCCAGCAGCTTAGAAGACAGGGTGGAGCACACTGAAGCTTTCTTT; V gene: TRBV11-3; clone size: .; D gene: TRBD1; J gene: TRBJ1-1
CDR3 protein: CASSLSDSGASTDTQYF; CDR3 DNA: TGTGCCAGCAGTTTATCGGATAGCGGGGCGAGCACAGATACGCAGTATTTT; V gene: TRBV28; clone size: .; D gene: TRBD2; J gene: TRBJ2-3
CDR3 protein: CATRGPNQPQHF; CDR3 DNA: TGTGCCACAAGGGGCCCCAATCAGCCCCAGCATTTT; V gene: TRBV6-5; clone size: once; D gene: .; J gene: TRBJ1-5
CDR3 protein: CASSTYLAEDGYTF; CDR3 DNA: TGTGCCAGCTCGACTTATTTGGCAGAAGATGGCTACACCTTC; V gene: TRBV18; clone size: .; D gene: .; J gene: TRBJ1-2
CDR3 protein: CASSLKGTDNNEQFF; CDR3 DNA: TGTGCCAGCAGCTTAAAGGGGACAGACAACAATGAGCAGTTCTTC; V gene: TRBV7-3; clone size: .; D gene: TRBD1; J gene: TRBJ2-1
CDR3 protein: CASTRTGSQNIQYF; CDR3 DNA: TGTGCCAGCACAAGGACAGGGTCACAAAACATTCAGTACTTC; V gene: TRBV5-4; clone size: .; D gene: TRBD1; J gene: TRBJ2-4
CDR3 protein: CASISGVFNQPQHF; CDR3 DNA: TGTGCCAGCATTTCGGGGGTATTCAATCAGCCCCAGCATTTT; V gene: TRBV6-5; clone size: once; D gene: .; J gene: TRBJ1-5
CDR3 protein: CASSSGGDGEKLFF; CDR3 DNA: TGTGCCAGCAGCTCTGGGGGGGATGGTGAAAAACTGTTTTTT; V gene: TRBV11-3; clone size: .; D gene: .; J gene: TRBJ1-4
CDR3 protein: CASSQPQGNSPLHF; CDR3 DNA: TGTGCCAGCTCGCAACCACAGGGGAATTCACCCCTCCACTTT; V gene: TRBV18; clone size: .; D gene: TRBD1; J gene: TRBJ1-6
CDR3 protein: CASRWTSGQETQYF; CDR3 DNA: TGTGCCAGCAGATGGACTAGCGGCCAAGAGACCCAGTACTTC; V gene: TRBV2; clone size: .; D gene: TRBD2; J gene: TRBJ2-5
CDR3 protein: CASSLLASGAPGNTIYF; CDR3 DNA: TGCGCCAGCAGCTTGTTGGCATCAGGGGCGCCTGGAAACACCATATATTTT; V gene: TRBV5-1; clone size: .; D gene: .; J gene: TRBJ1-3
CDR3 protein: CASRDRGNNYGYTF; CDR3 DNA: TGTGCCAGCAGAGACAGGGGGAACAACTATGGCTACACCTTC; V gene: TRBV2; clone size: .; D gene: TRBD1; J gene: TRBJ1-2